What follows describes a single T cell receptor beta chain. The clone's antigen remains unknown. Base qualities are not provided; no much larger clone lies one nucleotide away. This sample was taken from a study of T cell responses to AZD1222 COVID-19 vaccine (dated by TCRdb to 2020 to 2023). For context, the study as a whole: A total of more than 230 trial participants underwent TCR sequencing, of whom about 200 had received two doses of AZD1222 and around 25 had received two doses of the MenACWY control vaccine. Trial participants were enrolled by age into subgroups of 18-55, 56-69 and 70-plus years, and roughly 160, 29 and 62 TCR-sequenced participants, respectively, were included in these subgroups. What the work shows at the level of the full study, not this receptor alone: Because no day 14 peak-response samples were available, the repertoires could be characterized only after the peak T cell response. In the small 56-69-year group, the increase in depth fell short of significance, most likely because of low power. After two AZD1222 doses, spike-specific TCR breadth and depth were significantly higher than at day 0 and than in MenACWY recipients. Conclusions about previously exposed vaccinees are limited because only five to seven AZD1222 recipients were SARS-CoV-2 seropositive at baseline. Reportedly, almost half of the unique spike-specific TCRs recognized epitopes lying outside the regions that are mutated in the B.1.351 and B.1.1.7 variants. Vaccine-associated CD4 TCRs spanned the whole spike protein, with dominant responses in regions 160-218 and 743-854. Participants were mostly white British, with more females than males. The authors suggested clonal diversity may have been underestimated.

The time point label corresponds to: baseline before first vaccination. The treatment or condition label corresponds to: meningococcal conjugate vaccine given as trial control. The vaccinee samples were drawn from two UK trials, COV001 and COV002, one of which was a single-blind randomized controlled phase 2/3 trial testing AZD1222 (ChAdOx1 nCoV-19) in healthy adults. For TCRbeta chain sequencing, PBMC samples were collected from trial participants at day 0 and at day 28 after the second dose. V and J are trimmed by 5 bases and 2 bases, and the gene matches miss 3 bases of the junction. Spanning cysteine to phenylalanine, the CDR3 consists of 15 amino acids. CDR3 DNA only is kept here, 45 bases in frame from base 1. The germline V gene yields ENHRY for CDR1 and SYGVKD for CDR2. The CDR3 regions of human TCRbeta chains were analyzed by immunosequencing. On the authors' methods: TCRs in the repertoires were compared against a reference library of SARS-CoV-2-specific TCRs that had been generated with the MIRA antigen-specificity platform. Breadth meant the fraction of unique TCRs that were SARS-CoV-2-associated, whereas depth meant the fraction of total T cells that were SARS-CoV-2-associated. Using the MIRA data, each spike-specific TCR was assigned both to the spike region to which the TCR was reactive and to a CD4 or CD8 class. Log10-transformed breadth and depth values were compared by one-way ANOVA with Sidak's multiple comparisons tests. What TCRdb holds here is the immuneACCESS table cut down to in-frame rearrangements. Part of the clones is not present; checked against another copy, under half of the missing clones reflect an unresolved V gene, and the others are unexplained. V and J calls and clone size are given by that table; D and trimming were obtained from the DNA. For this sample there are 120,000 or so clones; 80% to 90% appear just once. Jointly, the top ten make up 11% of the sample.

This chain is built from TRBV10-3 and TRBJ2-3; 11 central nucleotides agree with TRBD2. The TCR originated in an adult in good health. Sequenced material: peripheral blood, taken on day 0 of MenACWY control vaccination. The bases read TGTGCCATCAGTCTAGCGGGAGGCCTCACAGATACGCAGTATTTT. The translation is CAISLAGGLTDTQYF.